What follows are 26 T cell receptor beta chains derived from one specimen sequenced in a study of T cells in tuberculosis. The table came from immunoSEQ multiplex PCR; TCRdb's copy has only in-frame clones and leaves some out. The table includes tens of thousands of clones, approximately 90% detected once. The sequencing input was PBMCs. The source of these receptors is a donor between 5 and 29 years old with latent tuberculosis or without tuberculosis infection. Some clones in this sample may be carry-over from other donors' samples.

The chain joins TRBV5-1 to TRBJ2-6, with D possibly matching TRBD1 (5 bases). Germline CDR1 reads SGHRS; CDR2 reads YFSETQ. This CDR3 spans 17 amino acids. Trimming took off 2 bases at V and 1 base at J, with 13 bases between the two ends. CDR3 DNA sequence: TGCGCCAGCAGCTTCACAGGTCCGGAGTCTGGGGCCAACGTCCTGACTTTC. Translation gives CASSFTGPESGANVLTF.

This chain links TRBV5-6 with TRBJ1-1, with TRBD1 as a possible D gene (6 bases). V was pared by 0 bases and J by 0 bases, with 12 bases between. This CDR3 is built from 16 residues. Germline values: CDR1 SGHDT, CDR2 YYEEEE. The CDR3 sequence: CASSLDTWGLNTEAFF. The CDR3 DNA follows: TGTGCCAGCAGCTTGGACACCTGGGGGCTGAACACTGAAGCTTTCTTT. The complete variable domain, with remaining parts taken from reference TRBV5-6 and TRBJ1-1, reads DAGVTQSPTHLIKTRGQQVTLRCSPKSGHDTVSWYQQALGQGPQFIFQYYEEEERQRGNFPDRFSGHQFPNYSSELNVNALLLGDSALYLCASSLDTWGLNTEAFFGQGTRLTVV.

V usage is TRBV28 and J usage is TRBJ2-7; D gene ambiguous. Germline V gene data show CDR1 as MDHEN and CDR2 as SYDVKM. The CDR3 has 14 amino acids. V shed 3 bases and J shed 3 bases, with 12 bases lying between them. The CDR3 here is CASSLLQAFYEQYF. For the CDR3, the DNA is TGTGCCAGCAGTTTGCTGCAGGCCTTCTACGAGCAGTACTTC.

The V call is TRBV5-1, the J call TRBJ1-1; D is uncertain. V was shortened by 0 bases and J by 1 base, with 7 bases between the two germline ends. This CDR3 spans 14 amino acids. Germline V gives CDR1 SGHRS, CDR2 YFSETQ. As DNA, the CDR3 is TGCGCCAGCAGCTTGGGAGAGAGGAACACTGAAGCTTTCTTT. This gives the protein CASSLGERNTEAFF.

This clone appeared a single time. V usage is TRBV5-1 and J usage is TRBJ1-5; 7 bases are a match to TRBD1. The ends lost 5 bases at V and 6 bases at J; junction bases unmatched: 5. Germline V CDR1 and CDR2: SGHRS, YFSETQ. There are 13 residues in the CDR3. The CDR3 DNA is TGCGCCAGCAGGCGGGACAGTCGTCAGCCCCAGCATTTT. It is translated as CASRRDSRQPQHF.

V gene TRBV6-1 combines with J gene TRBJ2-2; 11 nucleotides agree with TRBD2. The CDR3 spans 15 residues. In germline, CDR1 is MNHNS, CDR2 SASEGT. V lost 6 bases, J lost 5 bases, and 5 bases stayed unmatched. The CDR3 DNA reads TGTGCCAGCAGCCCTAGCGGGAGGCATACCGGGGAGCTGTTTTTT. Translation gives CASSPSGRHTGELFF.

V and J are TRBV19 and TRBJ2-7; 9 positions agree with TRBD2. V gave up 10 bases and J gave up 0 bases; unmatched junction bases: 19. The CDR3 consists of 18 residues. The germline V gene encodes CDR1 LNHDA and CDR2 SQIVND (reference sequence). In nucleotides, the CDR3 is TGTGCCACCTCCTTGCGGGGGGGCCGATTGTCCTCCTCCTACGAGCAGTACTTC. Amino acids: CATSLRGGRLSSSYEQYF.

The rearrangement links TRBV19 to TRBJ2-7; tentatively, D is TRBD2 (6 bases). Germline lookup yields CDR1 LNHDA and CDR2 SQIVND (reference sequence). V was clipped by 5 bases and J by 5 bases, with 19 bases between them. This CDR3 comprises 15 residues. The CDR3 DNA is TGTGCCAGTAGTTTGCTAGGACGGGGGATGGACGAGCAGTACTTC. Encoded protein: CASSLLGRGMDEQYF.

The rearrangement uses TRBV7-8 and TRBJ2-7, with TRBD1 as a possible D gene (7 bases). The CDR3 has 15 residues. V lost 3 bases to trimming and J lost 2 bases, with 14 bases between them. The V gene's germline CDR1 is SGHVS and CDR2 FQNEAQ. CDR3 DNA: TGTGCCAGCAGCTTTGGCAGGGGGGCCCCCTACGAGCAGTACTTC. Translating it yields CASSFGRGAPYEQYF.

The CDR3 bases are TGTGCCAGCAGCTTACGGACAGGGGCGACTTCCTACGAGCAGTACTTC. It is translated as CASSLRTGATSYEQYF. V usage is TRBV7-9 and J usage is TRBJ2-7, with TRBD1 matching 9 bases. With V trimmed by 2 bases and J by 1 base, 6 bases remained unmatched. Germline CDR1 is SEHNR and CDR2 is FQNEAQ (reference sequence). This CDR3 has 16 residues.

This rearrangement joins TRBV10-3 to TRBJ2-7, with 8 bases matching TRBD2. Per the germline V gene, CDR1 is ENHRY and CDR2 is SYGVKD. The V and J ends lost 1 base and 0 bases, in that order; junction bases with no gene match: 5. This CDR3 contains 16 residues. The CDR3 DNA reads TGTGCCATCAGTGAGTTGCGGGGGGCCCTCTCCTACGAGCAGTACTTC. It translates to CAISELRGALSYEQYF.

This clone was counted once. This rearrangement joins TRBV27 to TRBJ1-4, with a tentative D call TRBD1 (6 bases). Between the trimmed V and J ends, which lost 2 bases and 12 bases, there was a span of 19 bases. Per germline, CDR1 MNHEY and CDR2 SMNVEV (reference sequence). The CDR3 has 15 amino acids. As DNA, the CDR3 is TGTGCCAGCAGTTTAGGGGTCGGGGGGCAGAGGCAACTGTTTTTT. This gives the protein CASSLGVGGQRQLFF.

The rearrangement links TRBV5-1 to TRBJ2-3; TRBD2 matches 15 bases. Germline lookup yields CDR1 SGHRS and CDR2 YFSETQ. This CDR3 is built from 16 residues. J lost 8 bases, V lost 4 bases, and 8 bases had no gene match. CDR3 DNA: TGCGCCAGCAGCCCTTTAGGGACTAGCGGGAGGACTACGCAGTATTTT. This gives the protein CASSPLGTSGRTTQYF.

V and J are TRBV6-5 and TRBJ2-2; 9 bases align to TRBD1. J was trimmed by 3 bases and V by 5 bases; bases with no gene match: 4. The CDR3 contains 15 residues. Per germline, CDR1 MNHEY and CDR2 SVGAGI. CDR3 coding DNA: TGTGCCAGCAGTCCACGACAGGGGGACACCGGGGAGCTGTTTTTT. This codes for CASSPRQGDTGELFF.

The V and J genes are TRBV20-1 and TRBJ1-5; D call uncertain. Germline CDR1 is DFQATT and CDR2 is SNEGSKA (reference sequence). V lost 3 bases and J lost 10, with 10 bases in between. The CDR3 is 11 residues long. CDR3 residues: CSASEQFPQHF. The CDR3 nucleotides are TGCAGTGCTAGTGAACAGTTCCCCCAGCATTTT.

V usage is TRBV2 and J usage is TRBJ2-3, with a weak D call TRBD2 (5 bases). Germline V gene lookup returns CDR1 SNHLY and CDR2 FYNNEI. Between the trimmed V and J ends, which lost 7 bases and 6 bases, there was a span of 14 bases. There are 13 residues in the CDR3. The CDR3 protein is CASNDGIGDTQYF. Written as DNA, the CDR3 is TGTGCCAGCAACGACGGGATTGGGGATACGCAGTATTTT.

The V call is TRBV5-8, the J call TRBJ1-2; 7 nucleotides align to TRBD1. This CDR3 comprises 15 residues. Germline values: CDR1 SGHTS, CDR2 YDEGEE. J gave up 4 bases and V 5 bases, and 11 bases lay outside the gene matches. The CDR3 DNA reads TGTGCCAGCAGTCCTATACCCCAGGGGGGCTATGGCTACACCTTC. Protein sequence: CASSPIPQGGYGYTF.

V gene TRBV5-4 combines with J gene TRBJ1-1; no clear D gene. The CDR3 is made up of 14 amino acids. The germline gives CDR1 SGHNT, CDR2 YYREEE (reference sequence). Trimming took 1 base from V and 1 from J, leaving 8 bases between them. The CDR3 loop is CASSLIHGNTEAFF. The CDR3 bases are TGTGCCAGCAGCTTGATTCACGGGAACACTGAAGCTTTCTTT.

The V gene is TRBV27, the J gene TRBJ2-3; TRBD1 aligns across 12 bases. The CDR3 extends over 16 amino acids. The germline gives CDR1 MNHEY, CDR2 SMNVEV (reference sequence). J was trimmed by 2 bases and V by 6 bases; bases with no gene match: 6. CDR3 in DNA: TGTGCCAGCAGGGGAATGGGACAGGGGGCCACAGATACGCAGTATTTT. As protein: CASRGMGQGATDTQYF.

This clone showed up just once. The chain recombines TRBV11-2 with TRBJ2-1; D remains ambiguous. V lost 7 bases and J 10 bases, leaving 14 bases between the germline ends. This CDR3 has 12 residues. Germline lookup yields CDR1 SGHAT and CDR2 FQNNGV. The CDR3 DNA reads as TGTGCCAGCACCCCTAACGAAAGAGAGCAGTTCTTC. It is translated as CASTPNEREQFF.

Relative to its sample, this clone is medium-sized. This chain connects TRBV4-1 to TRBJ2-2; 11 bases align to TRBD2. The CDR3 is made up of 18 amino acids. Losses at the gene ends were 0 bases for V and 5 bases for J; bases not matched to a gene: 8. The germline CDR1 and CDR2 sequences are MGHRA and YSYEKL. CDR3 coding DNA: TGCGCCAGCAGCCAAGATGGGCTAGCGGGAGGTCGTACCGGGGAGCTGTTTTTT. This gives the protein CASSQDGLAGGRTGELFF.

The chain recombines TRBV12-5 with TRBJ2-3, with 14 bases identical to TRBD2. Trimming at V came to 6 bases and at J to 4 bases, leaving 3 bases not matched to a gene. CDR3 size: 15 residues. Looked up from germline, CDR1 is LGHNT and CDR2 is FRNRAP. The CDR3 protein is CASGPGLAGADTQYF. CDR3 bases: TGTGCTAGTGGCCCGGGACTAGCGGGGGCAGATACGCAGTATTTT.

This chain connects TRBV5-1 to TRBJ1-2; a possible D gene is TRBD1 (5 bases). Germline loops: CDR1 SGHRS, CDR2 YFSETQ. CDR3 size: 13 residues. The germline V and J ends were trimmed by 4 bases and 8 bases, with 15 bases remaining between them. The CDR3 sequence is CASSPDTQGGYTF. Here the CDR3 DNA reads TGCGCCAGCAGCCCGGACACCCAGGGAGGCTACACCTTC.

The chain has TRBV7-2 and TRBJ1-3; D gene unclear. The CDR3 runs 17 residues. Between the trimmed V and J ends, which lost 0 bases and 3 bases, there was a span of 15 bases. Germline V lookup: CDR1 SGHTA, CDR2 FQGNSA. The CDR3 DNA reads TGTGCCAGCAGCTTAGCCACAGCAGGCCGCTTTGGAAACACCATATATTTT. The encoded protein is CASSLATAGRFGNTIYF.

This clone was counted a few times. The gene calls are TRBV28 and TRBJ1-5, with D unclear. Trimming shortened V by 8 bases and J by 0 bases, and 8 bases separated the two germline ends. This CDR3 has 13 amino acids. Looked up from germline, CDR1 is MDHEN and CDR2 is SYDVKM. CDR3 loop: CASHSRSNQPQHF. DNA of the CDR3: TGTGCCAGCCATAGTCGTAGCAATCAGCCCCAGCATTTT. The entire variable domain, with the rest obtained from reference TRBV28 and TRBJ1-5, is as follows: DVKVTQSSRYLVKRTGEKVFLECVQDMDHENMFWYRQDPGLGLRLIYFSYDVKMKEKGDIPEGYSVSREKKERFSLILESASTNQTSMYLCASHSRSNQPQHFGDGTRLSIL.

The table lists this clone with a count of one. This chain uses TRBV6-1 with TRBJ1-2; TRBD1 might be the D (5 bases). V dropped 4 bases and J dropped 5 bases, with 14 bases sitting between them. The CDR3 runs 14 residues. The germline gives CDR1 MNHNS, CDR2 SASEGT. The CDR3 coding sequence is TGTGCCAGCAGTGGGCGGAAGGGGTTTTATGGCTACACCTTC. Translated, it gives CASSGRKGFYGYTF.